A selection of T cell receptor beta chains follows, all from one sample in a study of shared clonotypes between healthy human individuals. Clones were sequenced by immunoSEQ multiplex PCR, and TCRdb holds only the in-frame ones, with some missing. Of hundreds of thousands of clones listed, 85% to 95% are singletons. Sample: naive CD8+ T cells sorted from blood. These receptors came from a woman aged 30 to 39 in good health. Each CDR3 is given with its conserved first and last residue. The D gene is left open where the match is weak. Only part of the rows carry a size: once, few, many, or a class if the clone is expanded.

d_call: TRBD1; j_call: TRBJ1-3; v_call: TRBV13; clone_size: once; cdr3_nt: TGTGCCAGCAGCTTGGGGGACAGGGGGCTAGGAAACACCATATATTTT; cdr3_aa: CASSLGDRGLGNTIYF
d_call: -; j_call: TRBJ2-7; v_call: TRBV27; clone_size: few; cdr3_nt: TGTGCCAGCAGTTTTCAGCACCCGGCAATATCCTACGAGCAGTACTTC; cdr3_aa: CASSFQHPAISYEQYF
d_call: -; j_call: TRBJ1-1; v_call: TRBV10-2; clone_size: once; cdr3_nt: TGCGCCAGCAGTGAAGGGGCACGGACTGAAGCTTTCTTT; cdr3_aa: CASSEGARTEAFF
d_call: -; j_call: TRBJ1-2; v_call: TRBV7-9; clone_size: few; cdr3_nt: TGTGCCAGCAGCTGGGGGGTCGATGGCTACACCTTC; cdr3_aa: CASSWGVDGYTF
d_call: -; j_call: TRBJ2-2; v_call: TRBV7-9; clone_size: -; cdr3_nt: TGTGCCACTATGGGGACCGGGGAGCTGTTTTTT; cdr3_aa: CATMGTGELFF
d_call: TRBD2; j_call: TRBJ2-1; v_call: TRBV27; clone_size: -; cdr3_nt: TGTGCCAGCACCGCTACCCGGACTAGCGGGAGGGGAAATGAGCAGTTCTTC; cdr3_aa: CASTATRTSGRGNEQFF
d_call: -; j_call: TRBJ2-7; v_call: TRBV7-2; clone_size: -; cdr3_nt: TGTGCCAGCAGCAACCCCCGGGACACGAGCTACGAGCAGTACTTC; cdr3_aa: CASSNPRDTSYEQYF
d_call: -; j_call: TRBJ2-7; v_call: TRBV28; clone_size: once; cdr3_nt: TGTGCCAGCAGTTTAGACCTGGGCGAGCAGTACTTC; cdr3_aa: CASSLDLGEQYF
d_call: -; j_call: TRBJ1-1; v_call: TRBV12-5; clone_size: -; cdr3_nt: TGTGCTAGTGGTTTGGATATCTCCGCCACTGAAGCTTTCTTT; cdr3_aa: CASGLDISATEAFF
d_call: -; j_call: TRBJ2-1; v_call: TRBV27; clone_size: -; cdr3_nt: TGTGCCAGCAGTTTGGCAGGGGAGCAGTTCTTC; cdr3_aa: CASSLAGEQFF
d_call: -; j_call: TRBJ2-1; v_call: TRBV11-2; clone_size: -; cdr3_nt: TGTGCCAGCTCCCGTACGAGCTCCTACAATGAGCAGTTCTTC; cdr3_aa: CASSRTSSYNEQFF